A selection of T cell receptor beta chains follows, all from one sample in a study of shared clonotypes between healthy human individuals. The protocol was immunoSEQ multiplex PCR, while the TCRdb copy is restricted to in-frame clones and leaves out a portion. This table holds nearly 1 million clones, 76% found once. The sample taken for sequencing was memory CD4+ T cells sorted from blood. The receptors shown here come from a man between 18 and 29 years old in good health. The CDR3 runs from the conserved cysteine through the conserved F or W. Fields, in order: D gene, clone size, V gene, J gene, CDR3 DNA, CDR3 protein. The D gene is left open where the match is weak. Clone size is shown for a subset of rows, as once, few, many or a class of expanded clone.

-	-	TRBV6-1	TRBJ1-2	TGTGCCAGCAGGGAGGAGGAGGGTAACTATGGCTACACCTTC	CASREEEGNYGYTF
TRBD2	-	TRBV4-1	TRBJ2-7	TGCGCCAGCAGCCAAGGAGTGATGGGACTAGCGGGCGAGCAGTACTTC	CASSQGVMGLAGEQYF
-	-	TRBV6-5	TRBJ1-3	TGTGCCAGCAGGGAACACTCTGGAAACACCATATATTTT	CASREHSGNTIYF
-	-	TRBV7-3	TRBJ2-4	TGTGCCAGCAGCTTAATAAGTAGCCTAGCCAAAAACATTCAGTACTTC	CASSLISSLAKNIQYF
TRBD1	-	TRBV6-4	TRBJ1-4	TGTGCCAGCAGTGTAGGGACAGGGCGTTCCGAAAAACTGTTTTTT	CASSVGTGRSEKLFF
TRBD2	-	TRBV27	TRBJ2-5	TGTGCCAGCAGGAAGCGGGAGCAAGAGACCCAGTACTTC	CASRKREQETQYF
-	-	TRBV6-5	TRBJ2-7	TGTGCCAGCAGTTACGGCGTAACCTACGAGCAGTACTTC	CASSYGVTYEQYF
TRBD2	-	TRBV11-3	TRBJ2-2	TGTGCCAGCAGCCGCGGGAGGGAAGGCGGGGAGCTGTTTTTT	CASSRGREGGELFF
-	-	TRBV2	TRBJ1-1	TGTGCCAGCTTTGGACGGGCTGAAGCTTTCTTT	CASFGRAEAFF
TRBD2	-	TRBV4-1	TRBJ2-3	TGCGCCAGCAGCCTCTCCGGGACTAGCGGGAGCACAGATACGCAGTATTTT	CASSLSGTSGSTDTQYF
-	-	TRBV10-2	TRBJ2-3	TGCGCCAGCAGTGACCGGGCCTGGGGCACAGATACGCAGTATTTT	CASSDRAWGTDTQYF
TRBD2	-	TRBV5-4	TRBJ2-3	TGTGCCAGCAGCTTGAATAGCGGGTCCGGGGAGACGCAGTATTTT	CASSLNSGSGETQYF
-	-	TRBV29-1	TRBJ2-7	TGCAGCGTGGGGGCGGGTGACTCGAGGGAGCAGTACTTC	CSVGAGDSREQYF
TRBD2	-	TRBV10-2	TRBJ2-1	TGCGCCAGCAGTAAACTAGCGGGAGGGATTAAGCAGTTCTTC	CASSKLAGGIKQFF
TRBD1	-	TRBV7-2	TRBJ1-2	TGTGCCAGCAGCTTAGCGGGACAGGGTCGGCGCTACACCTTC	CASSLAGQGRRYTF
-	few	TRBV2	TRBJ1-2	TGTGCCAGCAGTGAGGACCCGACCCCCTATGGCTACACCTTC	CASSEDPTPYGYTF
-	few	TRBV28	TRBJ1-5	TGTGCCAGCAGGGGGAACAATCAGCCCCAGCATTTT	CASRGNNQPQHF
-	-	TRBV7-8	TRBJ1-4	TGTGCCAGCAGCTTAGCGGGGGGCCGGGAACTGTTTTTT	CASSLAGGRELFF
TRBD1	-	TRBV5-1	TRBJ1-6	TGCGCCAGCAGCTTGGAACAGGGGGCTAGGTCACCCCTCCACTTT	CASSLEQGARSPLHF
TRBD1	once	TRBV12-5	TRBJ1-1	TGTGCTAGTGGTTTGGTACTGGGACAGACAAACACTGAAGCTTTCTTT	CASGLVLGQTNTEAFF
-	few	TRBV29-1	TRBJ1-5	TGCAGCGTTCAGGAGGGCAATCAGCCCCAGCATTTT	CSVQEGNQPQHF
TRBD1	few	TRBV30	TRBJ2-7	TGTGCCTGGAGTGGGACAGGAATGAGCTCCTACGAGCAGTACTTC	CAWSGTGMSSYEQYF
-	few	TRBV27	TRBJ2-2	TGTGCCAGCAGTTGGGGATCGAACACCGGGGAGCTGTTTTTT	CASSWGSNTGELFF
-	-	TRBV7-2	TRBJ2-1	TGTGCCAGCAGCTTAGCCAGCCTCTCCTACAATGAGCAGTTCTTC	CASSLASLSYNEQFF
TRBD2	-	TRBV7-2	TRBJ2-7	TGTGCCAGCAGCCCTACGATCGCGGGAGGAACCTACGAGCAGTACTTC	CASSPTIAGGTYEQYF
-	few	TRBV21-1	TRBJ1-1	TGTGCCAGCAGCATAATATACCGGGACGACAAGGGCACTGAAGCTTTCTTT	CASSIIYRDDKGTEAFF
-	once	TRBV9	TRBJ2-7	TGTGCCAGCAGCGTTGACCCGGGACATACCAAGGGGTTGTACTTC	CASSVDPGHTKGLYF
TRBD1	-	TRBV11-2	TRBJ2-7	TGTGCCAGCAGCCCGCCGGGGACAGGGGTCTACGAGCAGTACTTC	CASSPPGTGVYEQYF
-	-	TRBV6-5	TRBJ1-1	TGTGCCAGCATGGTCTACGGGGGGAACACTGAAGCTTTCTTT	CASMVYGGNTEAFF
TRBD1	-	TRBV7-3	TRBJ1-6	TGTGCCAGCAGCGCCGGGACAGTAAATTCACCCCTCCACTTT	CASSAGTVNSPLHF
-	-	TRBV29-1	TRBJ2-3	TGCAGCGTTGAGCAGGGAGGCACAGATACGCAGTATTTT	CSVEQGGTDTQYF
-	-	TRBV6-5	TRBJ2-2	TGTGCCAGCAGTTACCCGGGAACAGGGACCGGGGAGCTGTTTTTT	CASSYPGTGTGELFF
-	-	TRBV7-2	TRBJ1-6	TGTGCCAGCAGCCCCAGCCCGGGGCCTTCACCCCTCCACTTT	CASSPSPGPSPLHF
-	-	TRBV30	TRBJ1-5	TGTGCCTGGAGTGTAGGGGGAGGAATTGCGCAGCCCCAGCATTTT	CAWSVGGGIAQPQHF
-	-	TRBV16	TRBJ2-7	TGTGCCAGCAGCCAATCCTATCAGGGCTACGAGCAGTACTTC	CASSQSYQGYEQYF
-	-	TRBV11-2	TRBJ1-1	TGTGCCAGCAGCTTATCCCGCAGGGAGAACACTGAAGCTTTCTTT	CASSLSRRENTEAFF
TRBD1	-	TRBV5-5	TRBJ2-7	TGTGCCAGCAGCTTTGGCCCGGACAGGGCCACCTACGAGCAGTACTTC	CASSFGPDRATYEQYF
TRBD2	-	TRBV4-1	TRBJ2-1	TGCGCCAGCAGCGTTGGACTAGCGGGGTACAATGAGCAGTTCTTC	CASSVGLAGYNEQFF
TRBD2	-	TRBV29-1	TRBJ2-5	TGCAGCTGCCTGCCGATAGCGGGGGGGCAAGAGACCCAGTACTTC	CSCLPIAGGQETQYF
TRBD2	-	TRBV5-1	TRBJ2-5	TGCGCCAGCAGCTTGGCCCAAAGCGGGAGTAGGGAAGAGACCCAGTACTTC	CASSLAQSGSREETQYF
TRBD1	-	TRBV13	TRBJ1-1	TGTGCCAGCAGCAAAAGCACGGACAGGGGGCAAGAAGCTTTCTTT	CASSKSTDRGQEAFF
TRBD1	-	TRBV5-7	TRBJ1-5	TGTGCCAGCAGTCGGACAGGGGGCAAACAGCCCCAGCATTTT	CASSRTGGKQPQHF
TRBD2	-	TRBV10-1	TRBJ2-1	TGCGCCAGCAGCACCGGGACTAGCGGGAGAAGAGGGGAGCAGTTCTTC	CASSTGTSGRRGEQFF
TRBD1	few	TRBV30	TRBJ1-4	TGTGCCTGGAGTGGGGCAGGGGGCTATGAAAAACTGTTTTTT	CAWSGAGGYEKLFF
-	-	TRBV6-1	TRBJ1-5	TGTGCCAGCTCGGGGCAGGGCTGGCAGCCCCAGCATTTT	CASSGQGWQPQHF
TRBD1	-	TRBV30	TRBJ1-6	TGTGCCTGGAGGGGACAGGCGAAACACAATTCACCCCTCCACTTT	CAWRGQAKHNSPLHF
TRBD1	-	TRBV28	TRBJ2-7	TGTGCCAGCAGCCCCGCGGGACAGGGGGCATACGAGCAGTACTTC	CASSPAGQGAYEQYF
TRBD1	-	TRBV5-4	TRBJ2-4	TGTGCCAGCAGCTCGTATCAAATACAGGGGAACAGAAACATTCAGTACTTC	CASSSYQIQGNRNIQYF
-	-	TRBV5-6	TRBJ2-7	TGTGCCAGCAGCTTGGAACCTGGTGGCGAGCAGTACTTC	CASSLEPGGEQYF
-	-	TRBV11-2	TRBJ2-3	TGTGCCAGCAGCTTAGAGGGCATCAAGGGCACAGATACGCAGTATTTT	CASSLEGIKGTDTQYF
-	-	TRBV9	TRBJ2-6	TGTGCCAGCAGCCCCCGCACTGGGAACTCTGGGGCCAACGTCCTGACTTTC	CASSPRTGNSGANVLTF
-	-	TRBV6-5	TRBJ1-2	TGTGCCAGCTCCCGGGGGGAGGGTGGCTACACCTTC	CASSRGEGGYTF
-	-	TRBV14	TRBJ1-5	TGTGCCAGCAGCCAAGTCGGCGGGAATAGTAGAAGTCAGCCCCAGCATTTT	CASSQVGGNSRSQPQHF
-	-	TRBV28	TRBJ1-1	TGTGCCAGCAGTTTATGGGATAACACTGAAGCTTTCTTT	CASSLWDNTEAFF
-	-	TRBV4-1	TRBJ2-2	TGCGCCAGCAGCCAAGATTGGGGAGTTTTTCGGGAGCTGTTTTTT	CASSQDWGVFRELFF